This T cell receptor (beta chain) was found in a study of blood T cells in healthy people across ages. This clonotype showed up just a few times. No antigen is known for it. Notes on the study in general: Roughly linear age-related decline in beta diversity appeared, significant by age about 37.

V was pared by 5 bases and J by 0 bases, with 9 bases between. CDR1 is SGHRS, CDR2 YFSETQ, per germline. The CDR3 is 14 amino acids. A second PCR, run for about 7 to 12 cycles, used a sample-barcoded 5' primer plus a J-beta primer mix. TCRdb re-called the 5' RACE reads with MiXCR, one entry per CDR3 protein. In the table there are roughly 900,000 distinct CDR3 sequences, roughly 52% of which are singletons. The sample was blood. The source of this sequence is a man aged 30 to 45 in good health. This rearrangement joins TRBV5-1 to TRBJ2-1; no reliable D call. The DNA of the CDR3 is TGCGCCAGCAGTCAAGAAGACTCCTACAATGAGCAGTTCTTC. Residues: CASSQEDSYNEQFF.